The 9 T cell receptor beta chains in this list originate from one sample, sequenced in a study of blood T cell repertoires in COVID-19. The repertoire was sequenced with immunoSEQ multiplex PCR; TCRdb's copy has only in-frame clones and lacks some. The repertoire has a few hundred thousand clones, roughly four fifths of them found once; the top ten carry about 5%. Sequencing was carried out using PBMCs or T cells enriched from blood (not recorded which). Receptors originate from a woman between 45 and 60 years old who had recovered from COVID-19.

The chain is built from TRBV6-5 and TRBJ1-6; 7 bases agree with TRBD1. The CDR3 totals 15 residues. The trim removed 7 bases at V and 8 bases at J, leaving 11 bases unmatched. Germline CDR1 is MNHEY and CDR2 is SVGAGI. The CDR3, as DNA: TGTGCCAGCACCCGGACAGGCGAATACGATTCACCCCTCCACTTT. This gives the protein CASTRTGEYDSPLHF.

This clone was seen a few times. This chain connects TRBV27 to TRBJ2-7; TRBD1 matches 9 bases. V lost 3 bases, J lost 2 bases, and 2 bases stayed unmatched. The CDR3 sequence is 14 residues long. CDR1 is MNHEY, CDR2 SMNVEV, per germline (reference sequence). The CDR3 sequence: CASSFGTGPYEQYF. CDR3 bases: TGTGCCAGCAGTTTCGGGACAGGGCCCTACGAGCAGTACTTC.

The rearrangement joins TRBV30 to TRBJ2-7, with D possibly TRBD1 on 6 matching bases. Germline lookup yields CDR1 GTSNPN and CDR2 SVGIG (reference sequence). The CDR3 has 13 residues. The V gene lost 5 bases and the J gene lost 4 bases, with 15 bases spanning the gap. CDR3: CAWGPGTPYEQYF. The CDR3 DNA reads TGTGCCTGGGGCCCCGGGACACCATACGAGCAGTACTTC.

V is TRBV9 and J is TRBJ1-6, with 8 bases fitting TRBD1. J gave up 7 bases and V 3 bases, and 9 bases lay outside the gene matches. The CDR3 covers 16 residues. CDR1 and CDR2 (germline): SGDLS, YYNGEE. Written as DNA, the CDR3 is TGTGCCAGCAGCGGGGGGACAGGCCCTTCAAATTCACCCCTCCACTTT. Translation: CASSGGTGPSNSPLHF. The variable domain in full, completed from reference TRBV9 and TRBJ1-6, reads DSGVTQTPKHLITATGQRVTLRCSPRSGDLSVYWYQQSLDQGLQFLIQYYNGEERAKGNILERFSAQQFPDLHSELNLSSLELGDSALYFCASSGGTGPSNSPLHFGNGTRLTVT.

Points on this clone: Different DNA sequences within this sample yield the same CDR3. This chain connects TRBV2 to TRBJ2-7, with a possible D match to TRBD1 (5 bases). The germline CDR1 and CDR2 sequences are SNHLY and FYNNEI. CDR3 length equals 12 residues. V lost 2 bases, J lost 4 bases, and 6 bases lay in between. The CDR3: CASSEQGYEQYF. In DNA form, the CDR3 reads TGTGCCAGCAGTGAACAGGGATACGAGCAGTACTTC.

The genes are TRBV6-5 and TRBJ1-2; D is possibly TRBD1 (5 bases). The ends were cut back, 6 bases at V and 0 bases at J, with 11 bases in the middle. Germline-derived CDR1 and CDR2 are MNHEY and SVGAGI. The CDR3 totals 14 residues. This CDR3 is CASRGGPPNYGYTF. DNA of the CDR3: TGTGCCAGCAGGGGGGGTCCGCCTAACTATGGCTACACCTTC.

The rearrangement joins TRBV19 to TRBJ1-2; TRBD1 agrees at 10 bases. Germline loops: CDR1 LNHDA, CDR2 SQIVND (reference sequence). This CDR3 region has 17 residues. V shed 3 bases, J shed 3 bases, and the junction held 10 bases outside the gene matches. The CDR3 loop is CASSMRIPGQGHYGYTF. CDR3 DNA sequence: TGTGCCAGTAGTATGCGGATACCGGGACAGGGGCACTATGGCTACACCTTC.

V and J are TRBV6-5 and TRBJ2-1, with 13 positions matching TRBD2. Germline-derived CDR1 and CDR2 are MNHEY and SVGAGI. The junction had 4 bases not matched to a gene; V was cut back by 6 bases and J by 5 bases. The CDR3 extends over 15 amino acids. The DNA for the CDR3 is TGTGCCAGCAGCTCCGGACTAGCGGGGGACAATGAGCAGTTCTTC. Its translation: CASSSGLAGDNEQFF.

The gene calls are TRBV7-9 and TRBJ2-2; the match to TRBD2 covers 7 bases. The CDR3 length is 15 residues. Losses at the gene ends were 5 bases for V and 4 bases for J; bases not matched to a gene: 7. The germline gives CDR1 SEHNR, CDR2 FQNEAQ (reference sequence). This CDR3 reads CASSATTSTTGELFF. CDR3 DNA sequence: TGTGCCAGCAGCGCTACGACTAGCACCACCGGGGAGCTGTTTTTT.